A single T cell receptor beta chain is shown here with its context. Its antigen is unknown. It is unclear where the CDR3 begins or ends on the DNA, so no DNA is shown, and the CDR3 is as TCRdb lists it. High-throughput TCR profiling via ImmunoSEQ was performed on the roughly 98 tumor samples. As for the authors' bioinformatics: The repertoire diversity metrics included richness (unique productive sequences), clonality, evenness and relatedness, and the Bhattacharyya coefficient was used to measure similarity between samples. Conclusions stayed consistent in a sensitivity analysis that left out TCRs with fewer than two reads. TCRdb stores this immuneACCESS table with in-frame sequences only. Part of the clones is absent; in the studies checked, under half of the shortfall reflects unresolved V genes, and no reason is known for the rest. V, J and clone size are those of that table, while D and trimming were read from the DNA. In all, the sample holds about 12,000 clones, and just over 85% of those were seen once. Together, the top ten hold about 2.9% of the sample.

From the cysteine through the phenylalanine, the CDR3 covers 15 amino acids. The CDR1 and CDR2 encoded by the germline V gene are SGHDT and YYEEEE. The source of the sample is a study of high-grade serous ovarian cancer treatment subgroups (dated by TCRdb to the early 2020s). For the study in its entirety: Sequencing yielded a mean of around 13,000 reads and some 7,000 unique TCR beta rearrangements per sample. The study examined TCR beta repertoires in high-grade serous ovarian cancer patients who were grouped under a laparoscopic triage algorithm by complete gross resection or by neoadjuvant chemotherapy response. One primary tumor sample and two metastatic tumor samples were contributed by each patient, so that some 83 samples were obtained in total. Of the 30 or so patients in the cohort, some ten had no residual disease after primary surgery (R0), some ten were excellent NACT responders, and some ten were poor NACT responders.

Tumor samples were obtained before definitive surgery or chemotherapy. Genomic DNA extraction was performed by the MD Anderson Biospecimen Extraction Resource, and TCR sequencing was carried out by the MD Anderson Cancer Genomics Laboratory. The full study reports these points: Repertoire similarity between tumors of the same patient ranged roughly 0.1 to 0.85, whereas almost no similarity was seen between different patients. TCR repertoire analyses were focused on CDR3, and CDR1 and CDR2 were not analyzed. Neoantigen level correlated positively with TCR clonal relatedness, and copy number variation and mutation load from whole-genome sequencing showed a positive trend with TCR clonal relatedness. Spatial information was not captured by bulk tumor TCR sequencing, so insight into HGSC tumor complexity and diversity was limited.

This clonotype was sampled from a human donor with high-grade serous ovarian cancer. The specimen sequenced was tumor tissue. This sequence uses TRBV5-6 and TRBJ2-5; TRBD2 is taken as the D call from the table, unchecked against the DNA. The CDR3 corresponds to CASSFGSGGQETQYF.